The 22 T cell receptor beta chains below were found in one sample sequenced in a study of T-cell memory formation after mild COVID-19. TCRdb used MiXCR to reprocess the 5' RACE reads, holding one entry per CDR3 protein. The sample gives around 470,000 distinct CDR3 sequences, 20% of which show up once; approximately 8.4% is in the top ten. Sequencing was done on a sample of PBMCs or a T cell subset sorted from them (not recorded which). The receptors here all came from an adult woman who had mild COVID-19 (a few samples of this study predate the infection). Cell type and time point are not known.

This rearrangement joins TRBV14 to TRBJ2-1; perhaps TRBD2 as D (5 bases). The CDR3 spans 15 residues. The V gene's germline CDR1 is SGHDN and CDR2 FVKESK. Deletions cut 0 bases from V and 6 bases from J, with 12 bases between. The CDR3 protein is CASSQDLTRRNEQFF. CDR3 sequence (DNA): TGTGCCAGCAGCCAAGATCTCACTAGACGCAATGAGCAGTTCTTC. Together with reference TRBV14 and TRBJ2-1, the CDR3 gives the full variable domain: EAGVTQFPSHSVIEKGQTVTLRCDPISGHDNLYWYRRVMGKEIKFLLHFVKESKQDESGMPNNRFLAERTGGTYSTLKVQPAELEDSGVYFCASSQDLTRRNEQFFGPGTRLTVL.

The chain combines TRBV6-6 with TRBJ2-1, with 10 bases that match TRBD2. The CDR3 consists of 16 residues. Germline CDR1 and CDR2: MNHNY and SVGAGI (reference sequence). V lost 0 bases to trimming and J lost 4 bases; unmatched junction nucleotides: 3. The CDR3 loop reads CASSYSSGGAYNEQFF. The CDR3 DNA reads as TGTGCCAGCAGTTACTCGAGCGGGGGGGCGTACAATGAGCAGTTCTTC.

Written as DNA, the CDR3 is TGCAGTGCTAGATCCAGGACAGGCCTTAACTATGGCTACACCTTC. Translation gives CSARSRTGLNYGYTF. The chain joins TRBV20-1 to TRBJ1-2, with 7 positions matching TRBD1. The CDR3 consists of 15 residues. The germline V gene has CDR1 DFQATT and CDR2 SNEGSKA (reference sequence). After removal of 2 bases from V and 1 base from J, the junction contained 7 bases not matched to a gene.

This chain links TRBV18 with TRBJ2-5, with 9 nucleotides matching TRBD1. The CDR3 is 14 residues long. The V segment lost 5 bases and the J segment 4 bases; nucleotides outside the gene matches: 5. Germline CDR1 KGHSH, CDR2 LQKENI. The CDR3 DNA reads TGTGCCAGCTCAATGAACAGGGGGCGAGAGACCCAGTACTTC. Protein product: CASSMNRGRETQYF.

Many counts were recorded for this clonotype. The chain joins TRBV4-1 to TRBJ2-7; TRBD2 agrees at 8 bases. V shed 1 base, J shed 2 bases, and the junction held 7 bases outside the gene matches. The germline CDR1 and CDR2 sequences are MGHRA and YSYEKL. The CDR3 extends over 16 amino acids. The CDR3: CASSQAGSAGAYEQYF. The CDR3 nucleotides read TGCGCCAGCAGCCAAGCTGGGTCAGCGGGGGCCTACGAGCAGTACTTC.

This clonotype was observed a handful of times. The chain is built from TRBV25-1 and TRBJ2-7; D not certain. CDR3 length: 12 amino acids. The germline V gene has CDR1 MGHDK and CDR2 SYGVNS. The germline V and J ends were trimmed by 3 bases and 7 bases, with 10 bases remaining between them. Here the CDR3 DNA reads TGTGCCAGCAGTGATCGGGCTTGGGAGCAGTACTTC. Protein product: CASSDRAWEQYF.

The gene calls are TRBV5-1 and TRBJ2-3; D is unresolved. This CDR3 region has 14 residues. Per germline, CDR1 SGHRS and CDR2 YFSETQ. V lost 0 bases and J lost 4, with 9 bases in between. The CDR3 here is CASSLDGRSDTQYF. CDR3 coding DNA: TGCGCCAGCAGCTTGGATGGCCGGTCAGATACGCAGTATTTT.

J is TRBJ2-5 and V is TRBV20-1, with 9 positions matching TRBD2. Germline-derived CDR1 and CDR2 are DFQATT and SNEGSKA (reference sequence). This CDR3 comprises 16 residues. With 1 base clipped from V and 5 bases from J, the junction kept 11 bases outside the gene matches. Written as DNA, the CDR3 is TGCAGTGCTAGAGCCCTTAGCGGGGGCAGCCTGGAGACCCAGTACTTC. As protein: CSARALSGGSLETQYF.

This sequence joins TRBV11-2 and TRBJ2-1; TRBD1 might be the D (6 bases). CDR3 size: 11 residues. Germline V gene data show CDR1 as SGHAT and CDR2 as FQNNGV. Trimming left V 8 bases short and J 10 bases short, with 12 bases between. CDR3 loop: CASYGGGEQFF. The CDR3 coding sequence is TGTGCCAGCTATGGGGGCGGCGAGCAGTTCTTC. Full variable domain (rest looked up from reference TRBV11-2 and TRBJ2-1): EAGVAQSPRYKIIEKRQSVAFWCNPISGHATLYWYQQILGQGPKLLIQFQNNGVVDDSQLPKDRFSAERLKGVDSTLKIQPAKLEDSAVYLCASYGGGEQFFGPGTRLTVL.

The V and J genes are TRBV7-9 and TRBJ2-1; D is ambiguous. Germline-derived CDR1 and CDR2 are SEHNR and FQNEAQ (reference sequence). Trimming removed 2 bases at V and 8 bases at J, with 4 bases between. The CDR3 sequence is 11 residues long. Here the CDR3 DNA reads TGTGCCAGCAGCTTATGGGATGAGCAGTTCTTC. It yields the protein CASSLWDEQFF. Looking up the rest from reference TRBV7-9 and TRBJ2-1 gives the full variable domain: DTGVSQNPRHKITKRGQNVTFRCDPISEHNRLYWYRQTLGQGPEFLTYFQNEAQLEKSRLLSDRFSAERPKGSFSTLEIQRTEQGDSAMYLCASSLWDEQFFGPGTRLTVL.

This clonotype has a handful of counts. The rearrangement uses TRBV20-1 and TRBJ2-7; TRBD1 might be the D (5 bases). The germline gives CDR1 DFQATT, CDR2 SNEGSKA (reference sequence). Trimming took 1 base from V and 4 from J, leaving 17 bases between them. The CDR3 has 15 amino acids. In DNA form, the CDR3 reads TGCAGTGCTAGAGGTCCAGAGCCAAACAGGTACGAGCAGTACTTC. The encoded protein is CSARGPEPNRYEQYF.

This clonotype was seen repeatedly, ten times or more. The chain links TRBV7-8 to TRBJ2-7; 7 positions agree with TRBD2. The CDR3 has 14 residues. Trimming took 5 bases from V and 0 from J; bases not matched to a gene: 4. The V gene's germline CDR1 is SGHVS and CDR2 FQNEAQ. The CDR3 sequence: CASSSGTLSYEQYF. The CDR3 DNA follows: TGTGCCAGCAGCAGCGGGACTCTCTCCTACGAGCAGTACTTC.

The CDR3 DNA reads TGTGCCAGCTCACCGGGACTAGCGGGGGGCAGAATGGCCACCGGGGAGCTGTTTTTT. Translation gives CASSPGLAGGRMATGELFF. The chain is built from TRBV18 and TRBJ2-2; 15 positions agree with TRBD2. The CDR3 is 19 amino acids. Germline CDR1 reads KGHSH; CDR2 reads LQKENI. With V trimmed by 3 bases and J by 4 bases, 9 bases remained unmatched.

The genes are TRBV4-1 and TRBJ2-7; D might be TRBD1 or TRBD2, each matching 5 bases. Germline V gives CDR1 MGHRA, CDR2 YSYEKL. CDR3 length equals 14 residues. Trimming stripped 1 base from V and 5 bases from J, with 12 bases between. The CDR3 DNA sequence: TGCGCCAGCAGCCAAGTCGTGGGACGCCACGAGCAGTACTTC. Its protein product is CASSQVVGRHEQYF.

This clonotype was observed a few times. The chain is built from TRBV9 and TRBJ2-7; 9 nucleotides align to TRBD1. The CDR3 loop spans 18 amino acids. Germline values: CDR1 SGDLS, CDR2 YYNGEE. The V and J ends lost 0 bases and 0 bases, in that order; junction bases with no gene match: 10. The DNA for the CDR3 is TGTGCCAGCAGCGTAGCCGATAATCCGGGACAGGGCTCCTACGAGCAGTACTTC. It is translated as CASSVADNPGQGSYEQYF.

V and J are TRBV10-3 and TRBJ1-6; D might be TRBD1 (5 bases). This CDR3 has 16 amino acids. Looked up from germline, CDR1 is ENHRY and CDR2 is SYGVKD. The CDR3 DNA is TGTGCTACAGGATCTCAGACCCCATGGACCGATTCACCCCTCCACTTT. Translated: CATGSQTPWTDSPLHF.

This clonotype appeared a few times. CDR3 residues: CASSLGYEPEFDGYTF. CDR3 nucleotide sequence: TGCGCCAGCAGCTTGGGGTATGAACCGGAGTTTGATGGCTACACCTTC. V is TRBV5-1 and J is TRBJ1-2; D not certain. The germline V and J ends were trimmed by 0 bases and 6 bases, with 18 bases remaining between them. The CDR3 extends over 16 amino acids. Germline loops: CDR1 SGHRS, CDR2 YFSETQ.

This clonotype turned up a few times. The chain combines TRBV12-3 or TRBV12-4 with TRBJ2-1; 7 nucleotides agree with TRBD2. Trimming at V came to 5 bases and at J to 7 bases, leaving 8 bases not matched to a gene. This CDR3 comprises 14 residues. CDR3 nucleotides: TGTGCCAGCAGTCCCCGGGAAGCGGGGAATGAGCAGTTCTTC. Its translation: CASSPREAGNEQFF.

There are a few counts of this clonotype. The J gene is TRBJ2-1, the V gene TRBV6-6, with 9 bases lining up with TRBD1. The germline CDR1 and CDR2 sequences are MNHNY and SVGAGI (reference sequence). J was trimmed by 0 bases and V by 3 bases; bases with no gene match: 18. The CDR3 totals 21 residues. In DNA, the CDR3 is TGTGCCAGCAGTTATCCCGCGACAGGGGGTGTTGGGGGCTTCTCCTACAATGAGCAGTTCTTC. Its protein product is CASSYPATGGVGGFSYNEQFF.

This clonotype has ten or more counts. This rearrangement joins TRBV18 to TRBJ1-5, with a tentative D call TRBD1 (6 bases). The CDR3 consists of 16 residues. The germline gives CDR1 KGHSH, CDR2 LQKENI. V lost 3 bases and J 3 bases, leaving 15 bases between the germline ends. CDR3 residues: CASSPPGRGNNQPQHF. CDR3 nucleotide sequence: TGTGCCAGCTCACCCCCTGGCAGGGGTAACAATCAGCCCCAGCATTTT. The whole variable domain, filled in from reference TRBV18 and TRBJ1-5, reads NAGVMQNPRHLVRRRGQEARLRCSPMKGHSHVYWYRQLPEEGLKFMVYLQKENIIDESGMPKERFSAEFPKEGPSILRIQQVVRGDSAAYFCASSPPGRGNNQPQHFGDGTRLSIL.

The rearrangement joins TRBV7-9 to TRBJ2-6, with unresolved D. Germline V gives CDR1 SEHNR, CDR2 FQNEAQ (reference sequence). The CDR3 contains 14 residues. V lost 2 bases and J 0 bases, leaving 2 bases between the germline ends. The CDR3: CASSLHSGANVLTF. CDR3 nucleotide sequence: TGTGCCAGCAGCTTACACTCTGGGGCCAACGTCCTGACTTTC.

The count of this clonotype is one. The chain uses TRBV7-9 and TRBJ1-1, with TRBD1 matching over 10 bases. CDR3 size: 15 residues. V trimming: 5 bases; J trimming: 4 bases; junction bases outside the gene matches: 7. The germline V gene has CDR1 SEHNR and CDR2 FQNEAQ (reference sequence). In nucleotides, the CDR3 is TGTGCCAGCAGCCCGGGACAGGGGAGGGCCACTGAAGCTTTCTTT. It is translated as CASSPGQGRATEAFF.